This T cell receptor (beta chain) was obtained from a study of cytomegalovirus exposure and HLA in healthy donors. The germline CDR1 and CDR2 sequences are GTSNPN and SVGIG (reference sequence). The CDR3 runs 14 residues. Trimming removed 7 bases at V and 7 bases at J, with 22 bases between. Amplification used 60 Vbeta primers and 13 Jbeta primers. Repertoires were generated with immunoSEQ multiplex PCR, while TCRdb's copy carries only in-frame clones and drops some. The sample consists of fewer than 200,000 clones, around 83% of them appearing once. The chain joins TRBV30 to TRBJ1-2, with D possibly being TRBD1 (5 bases). This clonotype was obtained from a man in his fifties or sixties in good health and CMV-seronegative. Material: PBMCs. CDR3 nucleotide sequence: TGTGCCTCGGTACGGGACTCCTCTTTGGGTGGCTACACCTTC. Translating gives CASVRDSSLGGYTF.